The sequence of this T cell receptor (beta chain) was determined in a study of breast tumors, draining lymph nodes, adjacent tissues. Study-wide findings and caveats: The data were judged consistent with most tumor T cells coming from lymph node and expanding in tumor. Tumor TCR diversity was below lymph nodes but above nontumor tissue. Tumor and nontumor repertoires were significantly more similar in luminal-like than in basal-like breast cancer.

Axillary draining lymph nodes of breast cancer patients supplied the node samples. In TCRdb, the multiplex PCR reads were re-called with MiXCR into one record per CDR3 protein. The repertoire holds over 100,000 distinct CDR3 sequences, about 20% seen once, with roughly 2.5% in the top ten. Germline V gene sequence: CDR1 DFQATT, CDR2 SNEGSKA (reference sequence). This CDR3 contains 16 residues. V lost 3 bases, J lost 0 bases, and 18 bases lay in between. This clonotype was seen ten or more times. Antigen unknown. The TCR comes from a female donor with breast cancer. Some clones in this sample may be carry-over from other donors' samples. The sequenced sample consisted of axillary lymph node tissue. The rearrangement joins TRBV20-1 to TRBJ2-7, with D tentatively TRBD1 or TRBD2 (5 bases each). This CDR3 reads CSARSGPPFPSYEQYF. CDR3 nucleotide sequence: TGCAGTGCTAGGTCGGGACCCCCATTCCCCTCCTACGAGCAGTACTTC.